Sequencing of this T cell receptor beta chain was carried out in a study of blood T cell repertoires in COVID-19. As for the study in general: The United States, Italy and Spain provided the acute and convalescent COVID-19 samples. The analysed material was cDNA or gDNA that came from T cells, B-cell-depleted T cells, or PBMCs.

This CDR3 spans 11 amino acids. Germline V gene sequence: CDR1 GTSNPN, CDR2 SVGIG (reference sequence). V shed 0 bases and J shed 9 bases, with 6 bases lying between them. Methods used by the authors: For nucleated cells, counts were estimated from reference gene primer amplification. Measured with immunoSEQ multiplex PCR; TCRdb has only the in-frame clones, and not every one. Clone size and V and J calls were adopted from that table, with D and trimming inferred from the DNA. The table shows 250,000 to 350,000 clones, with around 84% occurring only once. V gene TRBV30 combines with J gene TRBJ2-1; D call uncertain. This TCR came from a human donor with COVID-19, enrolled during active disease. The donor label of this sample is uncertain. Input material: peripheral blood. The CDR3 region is CAWSVSAEQFF. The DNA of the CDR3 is TGTGCCTGGAGTGTAAGCGCTGAGCAGTTCTTC.